This entry describes one T cell receptor beta chain. This specimen comes from a study of regulatory T cells in long-lasting Graves disease. The CDR3 length is 14 residues. CDR1 is SGHDT and CDR2 is YYEEEE in the germline V gene. Trimming stripped 10 bases from V and 5 bases from J, with 19 bases between. Time point noted: newly diagnosed GD, antithyroid drugs for less than 3 months. PBMC RNA served as the TCR library source. Graves' disease diagnoses used American Thyroid Association guidelines. With EDTA tubes as the receptacles, nine milliliters of peripheral blood were drawn. Both iRepertoire HTBI primers and Arm-PCR of CDR3 regions were used to build the TCR beta libraries. TCRdb ran MiXCR on the multiplex PCR reads and lists one entry per CDR3 protein. Here the sample spans roughly 610,000 distinct CDR3 sequences, around 17% being singletons. The same sample was also used in a study of T cells in Graves' hyperthyroidism and ophthalmopathy. Per that study: The HTBI set primed first-round TCR CDR3 RT-PCR.

The J gene is TRBJ2-1, the V gene TRBV5-6, with D possibly being TRBD2 (6 bases). The TCR was taken from a woman in her 30s with Graves disease. The input for sequencing was peripheral blood mononuclear cells (PBMCs), taken at new diagnosis, from a patient treated with antithyroid drugs. CDR3 protein: CADGRWEADNEQFF. DNA of the CDR3: TGTGCCGATGGTCGGTGGGAGGCCGACAATGAGCAGTTCTTC.